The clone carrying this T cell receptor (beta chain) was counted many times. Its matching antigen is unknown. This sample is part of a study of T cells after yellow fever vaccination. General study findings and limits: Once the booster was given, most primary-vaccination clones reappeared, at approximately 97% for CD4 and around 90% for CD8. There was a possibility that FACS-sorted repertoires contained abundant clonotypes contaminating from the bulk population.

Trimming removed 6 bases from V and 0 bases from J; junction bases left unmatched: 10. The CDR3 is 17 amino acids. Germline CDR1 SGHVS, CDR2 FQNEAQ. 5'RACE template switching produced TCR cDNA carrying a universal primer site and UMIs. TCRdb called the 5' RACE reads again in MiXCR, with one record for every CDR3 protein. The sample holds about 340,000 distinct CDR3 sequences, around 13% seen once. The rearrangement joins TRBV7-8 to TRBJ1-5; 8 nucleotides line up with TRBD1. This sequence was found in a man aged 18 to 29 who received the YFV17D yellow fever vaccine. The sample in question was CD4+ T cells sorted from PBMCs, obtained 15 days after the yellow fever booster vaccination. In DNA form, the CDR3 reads TGTGCCAGCAGTAGGGACAGGAGTTCTTATAGCAATCAGCCCCAGCATTTT. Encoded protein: CASSRDRSSYSNQPQHF.